This TCR beta chain was identified in a study of blood T cell repertoires in COVID-19. Study information: PBMCs, B-cell-depleted T cells, or T cells provided the cDNA or gDNA that made up the material.

The length of the CDR3 is 16 residues. V lost 5 bases and J lost 2, with 14 bases in between. Germline CDR1 and CDR2: SGDLS and YYNGEE. Clones were read by immunoSEQ multiplex PCR, and TCRdb kept only the in-frame ones, dropping some. This sample carries 150,000 to 200,000 clones, about 87% of them seen once, and the ten largest clones take roughly 3.3%. The chain couples TRBV9 to TRBJ2-6, with D possibly matching TRBD1 (6 bases). The receptor comes from a man younger than 35 with active or convalescent COVID-19. The sample was peripheral blood. The DNA for the CDR3 is TGTGCCAGCAGAGGCACAGGGTCCCCTGGGGCCAACGTCCTGACTTTC. Amino acid sequence: CASRGTGSPGANVLTF.